This is a list of T cell receptor beta chains from one sample in a study of T cell changes during pregnancy in multiple sclerosis. Here immunoSEQ multiplex PCR was the method, and the copy in TCRdb shows in-frame clones only, minus some. The sample comprises about 58,000 clones, 85% to 95% of which are singletons, and approximately 3.8% rests with the top ten. The sequencing here drew on CD8+ T cells from peripheral blood mononuclear cells, taken in the second trimester of pregnancy. The receptor set was obtained from a female donor with multiple sclerosis, enrolled in a pregnancy study. Both conserved end residues are part of each CDR3. D genes are given only for firm matches. Where a row states a size, it is once, few, many or the class of an expanded clone; other rows omit it.

clone size	V gene	D gene	J gene	CDR3 DNA	CDR3 protein
once	TRBV6-1	-	TRBJ2-5	TGTGCCAGCAGTGGAAGGGGCGCACCTACCCAGTACTTC	CASSGRGAPTQYF
-	TRBV19	TRBD2	TRBJ2-1	TGTGCCAGTAGTATAGCTAGCGGGGGTCTCAATGAGCAGTTCTTC	CASSIASGGLNEQFF
-	TRBV4-1	-	TRBJ2-3	TGCGCCAGCAGCCAGAGCCTAGGGGCAGATACGCAGTATTTT	CASSQSLGADTQYF
-	TRBV27	-	TRBJ1-5	TGTGCCAGCAGTTCCGGGATTAGCAATCAGCCCCAGCATTTT	CASSSGISNQPQHF
-	TRBV4-3	-	TRBJ2-7	TGCGCCAGCAGCCAAGAGATAACGCCCCGCCCGAGCTCCTACGAGCAGTACTTC	CASSQEITPRPSSYEQYF
-	TRBV6-1	-	TRBJ1-2	TGTGCCAGCAGTGAAGACAGAGATAACTATGGCTACACCTTC	CASSEDRDNYGYTF
-	TRBV9	TRBD2	TRBJ2-3	TGTGCCAGCAGCGTAACGGGGGGGGCTGCAGATACGCAGTATTTT	CASSVTGGAADTQYF
-	TRBV5-6	TRBD2	TRBJ2-1	TGTGCCAGCAGCCCCGGGACTAGGCCGAATGAGCAGTTCTTC	CASSPGTRPNEQFF
-	TRBV2	-	TRBJ1-2	TGTGCCAGCAGTGAACTGGGGACAATGGACCTCTATGGCTACACCTTC	CASSELGTMDLYGYTF
-	TRBV5-1	-	TRBJ2-1	TGCGCCAGCAGCTTGGAACCAGAATACAATGAGCAGTTCTTC	CASSLEPEYNEQFF
-	TRBV11-2	-	TRBJ2-3	TGTGCCAGCAACAGTGGTGGGCGGGGACCGAGTACGCAGTATTTT	CASNSGGRGPSTQYF
-	TRBV29-1	TRBD2	TRBJ2-1	TGCAGCGTTGAGACTAGCGGGGGTTACAATGAGCAGTTCTTC	CSVETSGGYNEQFF
-	TRBV7-9	-	TRBJ2-1	TGTGCCAGCAGCTTAGAAGGCGAGGGTTGGAATGAGCAGTTCTTC	CASSLEGEGWNEQFF
-	TRBV27	-	TRBJ1-2	TGTGCCACCCAAGGACAGAGCTATGGCTACACCTTC	CATQGQSYGYTF
-	TRBV27	TRBD1	TRBJ2-3	TGTGCCAGCAGCCTAAGGGACAGGGTCACAGATACGCAGTATTTT	CASSLRDRVTDTQYF
-	TRBV7-9	-	TRBJ2-5	TGTGCCAGCAGCCCCTCCAGGGTTGAGACCCAGTACTTC	CASSPSRVETQYF
-	TRBV2	-	TRBJ1-5	TGTGCCAGCAGGGGAGGACCTAGCAATCAGCCCCAGCATTTT	CASRGGPSNQPQHF
-	TRBV13	-	TRBJ2-1	TGTGCCAGCAGCGAAACAGGCGCCAGCTCCTACAATGAGCAGTTCTTC	CASSETGASSYNEQFF
-	TRBV5-8	TRBD1	TRBJ1-1	TGTGCCAGCAGCCTGGGGACAGGGGTCATGAACACTGAAGCTTTCTTT	CASSLGTGVMNTEAFF
-	TRBV4-1	-	TRBJ1-2	TGCGCCAGCAGCCTCCCCGGCGGGTCGGGTGGCTACACCTTC	CASSLPGGSGGYTF
-	TRBV7-6	-	TRBJ1-3	TGTGCCAGCAGCTCACTTACAGGGACTGGAAACACCATATATTTT	CASSSLTGTGNTIYF
-	TRBV5-1	TRBD2	TRBJ2-7	TGCGCCAGCAGCTCGGGGGAGGGCCGCTACGAGCAGTACTTC	CASSSGEGRYEQYF
-	TRBV27	TRBD1	TRBJ1-2	TGTGCCAGCAGTTTATCGACCGGACAGGCCTATGGCTACACCTTC	CASSLSTGQAYGYTF
-	TRBV4-3	-	TRBJ1-3	TGCGCCAGCAGCCCCAGGTGGGCCTCTGGAAACACCATATATTTT	CASSPRWASGNTIYF
-	TRBV12-5	-	TRBJ1-2	TGTGCTAGTGGTTTGGGACAGTCGGCCCTAGAAGGCTACACCTTC	CASGLGQSALEGYTF
once	TRBV10-3	TRBD2	TRBJ2-1	TGTGCCATCAGTGAGTCGGTGACTAGCGGTACCTACAATGAGCAGTTCTTC	CAISESVTSGTYNEQFF
-	TRBV5-1	TRBD2	TRBJ2-3	TGCGCCAGCAGCCCTAGGACTAGCGGGGGGGCCAGGACAGATACGCAGTATTTT	CASSPRTSGGARTDTQYF
once	TRBV28	-	TRBJ1-5	TGTGCCAGCAGTTTAAGGGGGCCCCAGCATTTT	CASSLRGPQHF
-	TRBV27	-	TRBJ2-1	TGTGCCAGCAGTTTCCAGCGAGTTGGAGAGCAGTTCTTC	CASSFQRVGEQFF
-	TRBV27	TRBD2	TRBJ2-3	TGTGCCAGCAATGGCGGGAGTTCCCCCGATACGCAGTATTTT	CASNGGSSPDTQYF
once	TRBV28	-	TRBJ2-7	TGTGCCAGCGTCTTACGTCGGGGATTCTCCTACGAGCAGTACTTC	CASVLRRGFSYEQYF
few	TRBV9	TRBD1	TRBJ1-1	TGTGCCAGCAGCGCCTGGACAGGGGACACTGAAGCTTTCTTT	CASSAWTGDTEAFF
-	TRBV10-3	TRBD2	TRBJ2-3	TGTGCCATCAGTGGGCCAGCGCGGGGGGGTAGCACAGATACGCAGTATTTT	CAISGPARGGSTDTQYF